This T cell receptor beta chain was documented in a study of T cell changes during pregnancy in multiple sclerosis. V lost 5 bases, J lost 5 bases, and 17 bases lay in between. Germline V gene sequence: CDR1 PRHDT, CDR2 FYEKMQ (reference sequence). CDR3 length: 15 residues. The repertoire was sequenced with immunoSEQ multiplex PCR; TCRdb's copy has only in-frame clones and lacks some. The sample includes under 130,000 clones, about 91% of them seen just once. Sequencing was performed on peripheral blood, taken after pregnancy. The origin of this receptor is a female donor with multiple sclerosis, enrolled in a pregnancy study. V is TRBV13 and J is TRBJ2-3, with D perhaps matching TRBD2 (6 bases). Here the CDR3 DNA reads TGTGCCAGCAGCCTTCGGGCCCTGGGGGGAGATACGCAGTATTTT. This sequence encodes CASSLRALGGDTQYF.